This TCR beta chain was observed in a study of response to subunit inactivated influenza vaccine. TCRdb used MiXCR to reprocess the RT-PCR reads, holding one entry per CDR3 protein. The sample shows 530,000 or so distinct CDR3 sequences, 25% of them seen only once. As to this clonotype: What it recognizes is unknown.

The CDR3 totals 13 residues. Between the trimmed V and J ends, which lost 6 bases and 4 bases, there was a span of 10 bases. General observations from the study: Few additional T cells are recruited per seasonal influenza vaccination, authors suggested.

The receptor was isolated from a man aged 45 to 65 who received an inactivated influenza vaccine. Sequenced here: CD4+ T cells sorted from PBMCs, sampled about 5 days after vaccination. The genes are TRBV12-3 or TRBV12-4 and TRBJ1-5; D might be TRBD1 (5 bases). In DNA, the CDR3 is TGTGCCAGCAGCTGGGGCAGAAATCAGCCCCAGCATTTT. As protein: CASSWGRNQPQHF.